This TCR beta chain came from a study of blood T cell repertoires in COVID-19. About the research overall: Sources were T cells, B-cell-depleted T cells, or PBMCs; the material itself was cDNA or gDNA.

As handled by the study authors: From reference gene primer amplification, estimates of nucleated cell counts were derived. Only in-frame clones appear in the TCRdb table, and some are missing; sequencing was by immunoSEQ multiplex PCR. That table furnishes V, J and clone size, whereas the DNA furnished D and trimming. The sample consists of about 44,000 clones, about nine tenths of them appearing once. V lost 4 bases and J lost 4, with 13 bases in between. The CDR3 loop spans 15 amino acids. Germline V CDR1 and CDR2: MNHEY, SVGAGI. V and J are TRBV6-5 and TRBJ2-2; tentatively, D is TRBD2 (6 bases). The material sequenced was peripheral blood. The origin of this receptor is a woman of 80 years or more in a cohort sampled during active or convalescent COVID-19. This CDR3 is CASSSSPGGTGELFF. CDR3 in DNA: TGTGCCAGCAGTTCTAGCCCCGGGGGCACCGGGGAGCTGTTTTTT.